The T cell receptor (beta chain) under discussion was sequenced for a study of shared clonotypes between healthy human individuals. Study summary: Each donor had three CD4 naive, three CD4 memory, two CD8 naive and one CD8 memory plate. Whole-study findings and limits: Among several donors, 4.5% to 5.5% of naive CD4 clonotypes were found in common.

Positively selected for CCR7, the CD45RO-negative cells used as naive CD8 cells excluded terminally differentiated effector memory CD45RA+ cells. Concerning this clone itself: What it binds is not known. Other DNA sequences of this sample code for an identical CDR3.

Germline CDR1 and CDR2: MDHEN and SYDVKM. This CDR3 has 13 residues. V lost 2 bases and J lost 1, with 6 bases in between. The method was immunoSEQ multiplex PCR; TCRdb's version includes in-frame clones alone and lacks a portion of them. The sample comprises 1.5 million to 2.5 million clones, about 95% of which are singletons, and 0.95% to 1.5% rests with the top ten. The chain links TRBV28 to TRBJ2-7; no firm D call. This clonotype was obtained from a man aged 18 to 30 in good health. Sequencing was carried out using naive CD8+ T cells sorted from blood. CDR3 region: CASSLGTSYEQYF. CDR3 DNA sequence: TGTGCCAGCAGTTTAGGCACTTCCTACGAGCAGTACTTC. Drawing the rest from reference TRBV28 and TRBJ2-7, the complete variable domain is DVKVTQSSRYLVKRTGEKVFLECVQDMDHENMFWYRQDPGLGLRLIYFSYDVKMKEKGDIPEGYSVSREKKERFSLILESASTNQTSMYLCASSLGTSYEQYFGPGTRLTVT.